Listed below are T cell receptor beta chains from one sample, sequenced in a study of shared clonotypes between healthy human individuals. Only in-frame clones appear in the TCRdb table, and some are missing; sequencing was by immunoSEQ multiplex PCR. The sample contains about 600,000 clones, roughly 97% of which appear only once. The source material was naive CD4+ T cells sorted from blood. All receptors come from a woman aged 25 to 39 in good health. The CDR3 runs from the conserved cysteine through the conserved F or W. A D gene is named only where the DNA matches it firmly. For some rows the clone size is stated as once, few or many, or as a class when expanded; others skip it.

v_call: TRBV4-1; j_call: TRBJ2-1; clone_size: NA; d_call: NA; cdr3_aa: CASSQEGISNEQFF; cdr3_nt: TGCGCCAGCAGCCAAGAGGGTATCAGCAATGAGCAGTTCTTC
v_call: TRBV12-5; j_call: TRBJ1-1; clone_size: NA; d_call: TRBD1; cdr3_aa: CASVGQGGTEAFF; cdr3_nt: TGTGCTAGTGTAGGACAGGGTGGGACCGAAGCTTTCTTT
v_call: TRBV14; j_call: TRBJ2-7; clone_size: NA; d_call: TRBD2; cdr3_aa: CASSQAGGWYEQYF; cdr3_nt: TGTGCCAGCAGCCAAGCGGGAGGTTGGTACGAGCAGTACTTC
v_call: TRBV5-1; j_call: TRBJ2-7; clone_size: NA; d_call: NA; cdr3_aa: CASSLVDGNEQYF; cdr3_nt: TGCGCCAGCAGCTTGGTGGATGGGAACGAGCAGTACTTC
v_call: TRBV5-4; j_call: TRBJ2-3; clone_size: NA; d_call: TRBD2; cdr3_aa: CASAQTSASTDTQYF; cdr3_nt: TGTGCCAGCGCCCAGACTAGCGCCAGCACAGATACGCAGTATTTT
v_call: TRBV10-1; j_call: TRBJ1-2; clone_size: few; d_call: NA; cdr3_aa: CASSSGAYGYTF; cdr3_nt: TGCGCCAGCAGTTCAGGAGCCTATGGCTACACCTTC
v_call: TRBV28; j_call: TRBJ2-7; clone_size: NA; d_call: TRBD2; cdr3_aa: CASSSPTSGRSYEQYF; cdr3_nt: TGTGCCAGCAGTTCGCCGACTAGCGGGAGATCCTACGAGCAGTACTTC
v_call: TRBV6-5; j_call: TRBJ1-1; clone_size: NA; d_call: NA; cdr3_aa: CASSYSFRDTEAFF; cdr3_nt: TGTGCCAGCAGTTACTCTTTTCGGGACACTGAAGCTTTCTTT
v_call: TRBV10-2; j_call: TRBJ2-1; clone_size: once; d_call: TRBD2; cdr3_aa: CASIGLAGYNEQFF; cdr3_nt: TGCGCCAGCATTGGACTAGCTGGTTACAATGAGCAGTTCTTC
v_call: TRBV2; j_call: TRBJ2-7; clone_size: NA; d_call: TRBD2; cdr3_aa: CASRTSGRAHEQYF; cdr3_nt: TGTGCCAGCAGAACTAGCGGGAGGGCTCACGAGCAGTACTTC
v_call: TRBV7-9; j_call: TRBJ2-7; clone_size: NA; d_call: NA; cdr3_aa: CASSSARGRANEQYF; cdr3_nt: TGTGCCAGCAGCTCAGCCAGGGGGAGGGCGAACGAGCAGTACTTC
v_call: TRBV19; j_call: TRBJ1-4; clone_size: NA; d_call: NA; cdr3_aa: CASSILADLGEKLFF; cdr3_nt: TGTGCCAGTAGTATACTCGCGGACCTGGGGGAAAAACTGTTTTTT
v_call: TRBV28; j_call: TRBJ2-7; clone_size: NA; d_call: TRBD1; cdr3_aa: CASKTGYPYEQYF; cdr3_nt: TGTGCCAGCAAGACAGGGTATCCCTACGAGCAGTACTTC
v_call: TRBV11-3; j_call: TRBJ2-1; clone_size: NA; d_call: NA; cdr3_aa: CASSLGSPNEQFF; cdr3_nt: TGTGCCAGCAGCTTAGGCAGCCCCAATGAGCAGTTCTTC
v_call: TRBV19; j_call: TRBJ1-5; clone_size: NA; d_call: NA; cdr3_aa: CASSGGEQQPQHF; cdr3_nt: TGTGCCAGTAGTGGAGGAGAGCAACAGCCCCAGCATTTT
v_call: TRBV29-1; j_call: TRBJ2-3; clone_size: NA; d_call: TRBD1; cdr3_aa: CSAGTADTQYF; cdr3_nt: TGCAGCGCTGGGACAGCAGATACGCAGTATTTT
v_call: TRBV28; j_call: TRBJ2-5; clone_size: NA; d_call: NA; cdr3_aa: CASSFRGPQYF; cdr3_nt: TGTGCCAGCAGTTTTCGTGGTCCACAGTACTTC
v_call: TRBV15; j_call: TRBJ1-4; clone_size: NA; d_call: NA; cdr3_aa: CATSRHTGTATNEKLFF; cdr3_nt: TGTGCCACCAGCAGACATACTGGGACGGCAACTAATGAAAAACTGTTTTTT
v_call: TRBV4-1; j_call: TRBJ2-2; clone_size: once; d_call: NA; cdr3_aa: CASSKDQGRVNTGELFF; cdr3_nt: TGCGCCAGCAGCAAAGATCAGGGCAGGGTGAACACCGGGGAGCTGTTTTTT
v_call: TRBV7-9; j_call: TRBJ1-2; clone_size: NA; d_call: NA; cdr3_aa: CASSLGTLYGYTF; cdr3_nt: TGTGCCAGCAGCTTGGGGACTCTCTATGGCTACACCTTC
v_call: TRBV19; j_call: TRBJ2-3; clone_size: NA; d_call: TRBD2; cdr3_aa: CASRGHSGRAPDTQYF; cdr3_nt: TGTGCCAGTAGGGGGCATAGCGGGAGGGCCCCAGATACGCAGTATTTT
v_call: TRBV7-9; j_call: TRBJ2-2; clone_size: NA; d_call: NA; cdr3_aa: CASSPGELFF; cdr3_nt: TGTGCCAGCAGCCCCGGGGAGCTGTTTTTT
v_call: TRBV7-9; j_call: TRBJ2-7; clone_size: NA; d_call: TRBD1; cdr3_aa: CASSSDTPGQGGTGEQYF; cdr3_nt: TGTGCCAGCAGCTCAGATACCCCGGGACAGGGAGGGACTGGTGAGCAGTACTTC
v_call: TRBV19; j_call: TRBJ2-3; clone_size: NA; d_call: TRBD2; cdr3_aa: CASSILAGGSTDTQYF; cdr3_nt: TGTGCCAGTAGTATCCTAGCGGGAGGGTCCACAGATACGCAGTATTTT
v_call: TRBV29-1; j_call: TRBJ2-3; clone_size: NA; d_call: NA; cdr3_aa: CSVDPQLSTDTQYF; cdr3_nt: TGCAGCGTTGACCCACAGCTTAGCACAGATACGCAGTATTTT
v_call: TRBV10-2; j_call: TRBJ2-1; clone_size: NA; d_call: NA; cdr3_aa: CASSESGQGIYNEQFF; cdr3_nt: TGCGCCAGCAGTGAGTCGGGTCAGGGGATTTACAATGAGCAGTTCTTC
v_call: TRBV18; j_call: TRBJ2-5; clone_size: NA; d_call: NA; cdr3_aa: CASFTTGQETQYF; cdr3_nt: TGTGCCAGCTTCACGACAGGACAAGAGACCCAGTACTTC
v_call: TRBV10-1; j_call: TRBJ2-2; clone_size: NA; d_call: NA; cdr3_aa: CASRSGGNTGELFF; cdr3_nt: TGCGCCAGCAGGTCTGGGGGGAACACCGGGGAGCTGTTTTTT
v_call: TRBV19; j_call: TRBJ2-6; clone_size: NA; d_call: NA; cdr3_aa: CASTLYGAGANVLTF; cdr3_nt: TGTGCCAGTACCTTATACGGGGCCGGGGCCAACGTCCTGACTTTC
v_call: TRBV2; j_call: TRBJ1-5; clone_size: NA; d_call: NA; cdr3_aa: CASSGLEGQPQHF; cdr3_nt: TGTGCCAGCTCAGGGCTCGAGGGACAGCCCCAGCATTTT
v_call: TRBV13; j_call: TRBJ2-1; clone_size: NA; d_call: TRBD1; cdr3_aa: CASSINRGSYNEQFF; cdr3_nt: TGTGCCAGCAGCATAAACAGGGGTTCCTACAATGAGCAGTTCTTC
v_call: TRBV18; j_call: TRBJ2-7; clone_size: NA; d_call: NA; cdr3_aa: CASSPGLTYEQYF; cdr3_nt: TGTGCCAGCTCACCAGGGCTTACCTACGAGCAGTACTTC
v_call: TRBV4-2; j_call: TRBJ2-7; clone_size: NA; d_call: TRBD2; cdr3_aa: CASSQEDSGSSYEQYF; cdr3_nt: TGTGCCAGCAGCCAAGAGGATAGCGGGAGCTCCTACGAGCAGTACTTC
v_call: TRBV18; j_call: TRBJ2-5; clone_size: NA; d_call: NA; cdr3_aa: CASSPRKETQYF; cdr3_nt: TGTGCCAGCTCACCACGGAAGGAGACCCAGTACTTC
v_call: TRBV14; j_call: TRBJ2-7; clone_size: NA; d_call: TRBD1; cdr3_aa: CASSLGQGGTYEQYF; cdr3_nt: TGTGCCAGCAGCTTGGGACAGGGGGGGACCTACGAGCAGTACTTC
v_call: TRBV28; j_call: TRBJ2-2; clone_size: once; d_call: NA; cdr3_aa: CASRLTSNTGELFF; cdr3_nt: TGTGCCAGCCGGCTGACATCGAACACCGGGGAGCTGTTTTTT
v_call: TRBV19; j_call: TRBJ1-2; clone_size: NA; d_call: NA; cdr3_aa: CASRKTVNYGYTF; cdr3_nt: TGTGCCAGTAGAAAGACAGTGAACTATGGCTACACCTTC
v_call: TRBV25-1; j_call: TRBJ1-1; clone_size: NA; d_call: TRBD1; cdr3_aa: CASSEAGGRAFF; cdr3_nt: TGTGCCAGCAGTGAAGCAGGGGGCCGGGCTTTCTTT
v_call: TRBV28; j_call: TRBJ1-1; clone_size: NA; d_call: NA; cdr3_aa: CASSLNLKNTEAFF; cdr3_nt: TGTGCCAGCAGTTTAAATCTCAAGAACACTGAAGCTTTCTTT
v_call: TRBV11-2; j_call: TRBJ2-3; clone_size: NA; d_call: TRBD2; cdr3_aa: CASSKLAGVPNTQYF; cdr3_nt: TGTGCCAGCAGCAAACTAGCGGGAGTTCCAAATACGCAGTATTTT
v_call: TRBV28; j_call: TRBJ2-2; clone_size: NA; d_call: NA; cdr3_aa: CASSPRLGSRDTGELFF; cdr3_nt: TGTGCCAGCAGTCCTCGCCTAGGGAGCAGGGACACCGGGGAGCTGTTTTTT
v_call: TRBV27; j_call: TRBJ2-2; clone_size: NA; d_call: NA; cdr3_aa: CASSLFRGTGELFF; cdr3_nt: TGTGCCAGCAGTTTATTTCGGGGCACCGGGGAGCTGTTTTTT
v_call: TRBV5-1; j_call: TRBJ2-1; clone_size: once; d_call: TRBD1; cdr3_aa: CASSFFDRDVNEQFF; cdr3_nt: TGCGCCAGCAGCTTTTTCGACAGGGACGTGAATGAGCAGTTCTTC
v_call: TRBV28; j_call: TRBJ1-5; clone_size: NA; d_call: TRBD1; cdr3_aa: CASSLGQGDQPQHF; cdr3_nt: TGTGCCAGCAGTTTGGGACAGGGGGATCAGCCCCAGCATTTT
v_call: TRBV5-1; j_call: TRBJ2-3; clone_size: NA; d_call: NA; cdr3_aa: CASSLGDSLGTDTQYF; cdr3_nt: TGCGCCAGCAGCTTGGGTGACTCCCTCGGCACAGATACGCAGTATTTT
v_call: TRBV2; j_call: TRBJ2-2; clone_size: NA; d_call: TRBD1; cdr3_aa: CASHRGPDTGELFF; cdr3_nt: TGTGCCAGCCACAGGGGGCCGGACACCGGGGAGCTGTTTTTT
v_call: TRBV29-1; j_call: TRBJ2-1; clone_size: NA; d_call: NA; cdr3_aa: CSVATSHNEQFF; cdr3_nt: TGCAGCGTTGCTACATCCCACAATGAGCAGTTCTTC
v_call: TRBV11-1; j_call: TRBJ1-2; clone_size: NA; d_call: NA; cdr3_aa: CASSQRAVNGYTF; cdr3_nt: TGTGCCAGCAGCCAAAGGGCCGTGAATGGCTACACCTTC
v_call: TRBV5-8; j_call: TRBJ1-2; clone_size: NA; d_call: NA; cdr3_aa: CASSLRATGSGGYTF; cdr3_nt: TGTGCCAGCAGCTTGCGGGCGACAGGCTCAGGGGGCTACACCTTC
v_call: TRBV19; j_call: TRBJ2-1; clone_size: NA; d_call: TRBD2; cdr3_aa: CASSFHNSGSNEQFF; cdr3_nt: TGTGCCAGTAGTTTCCATAATAGCGGGAGCAATGAGCAGTTCTTC
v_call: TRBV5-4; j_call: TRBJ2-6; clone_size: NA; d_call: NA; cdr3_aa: CASKTYSGANVLTF; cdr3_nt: TGTGCCAGCAAGACATACTCTGGGGCCAACGTCCTGACTTTC
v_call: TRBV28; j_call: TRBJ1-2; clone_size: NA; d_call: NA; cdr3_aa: CASSARQLLTNYGYTF; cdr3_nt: TGTGCCAGCAGTGCTCGACAGCTTCTTACTAACTATGGCTACACCTTC
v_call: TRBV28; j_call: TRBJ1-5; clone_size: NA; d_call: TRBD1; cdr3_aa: CASSSRRGNQPQHF; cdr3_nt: TGTGCCAGCAGTTCTCGCAGGGGGAATCAGCCCCAGCATTTT
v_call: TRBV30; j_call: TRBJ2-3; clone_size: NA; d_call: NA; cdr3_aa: CAWTRWDSSTDTQYF; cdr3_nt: TGTGCCTGGACTAGGTGGGACTCTAGCACAGATACGCAGTATTTT
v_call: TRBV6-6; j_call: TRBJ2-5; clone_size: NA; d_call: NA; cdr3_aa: CASSYSKGVQETQYF; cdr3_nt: TGTGCCAGCAGTTACTCGAAAGGAGTACAAGAGACCCAGTACTTC
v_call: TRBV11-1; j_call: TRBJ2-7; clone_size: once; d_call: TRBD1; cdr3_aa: CASSLSFGTGSYEQYF; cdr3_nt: TGTGCCAGCAGCTTAAGCTTTGGGACAGGGAGCTACGAGCAGTACTTC
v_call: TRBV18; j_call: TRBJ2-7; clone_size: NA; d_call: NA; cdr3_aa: CASSPSGWGQYF; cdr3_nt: TGTGCCAGCTCACCGTCAGGGTGGGGGCAGTACTTC
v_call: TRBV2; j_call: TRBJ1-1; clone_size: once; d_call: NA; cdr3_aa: CASSPRTVMNTEAFF; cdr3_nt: TGTGCCAGCAGTCCGCGGACAGTTATGAACACTGAAGCTTTCTTT
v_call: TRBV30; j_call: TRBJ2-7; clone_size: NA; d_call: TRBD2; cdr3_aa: CAWSVPAWEGRYEQYF; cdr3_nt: TGTGCCTGGAGTGTCCCCGCGTGGGAGGGCCGCTACGAGCAGTACTTC
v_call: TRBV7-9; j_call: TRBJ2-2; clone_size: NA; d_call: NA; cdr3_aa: CASSLRPGTGELFF; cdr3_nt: TGTGCCAGCAGCTTACGGCCGGGAACCGGGGAGCTGTTTTTT